Listed below are T cell receptor beta chains from one sample, sequenced in a study of blood T cells in healthy people across ages. MiXCR, run by TCRdb on the 5' RACE reads, gives a single entry per CDR3 protein. Of approximately 1,000,000 distinct CDR3 sequences in the sample, 40% to 45% are singletons; the top ten hold approximately 17%. The material sequenced was blood. The origin of the receptors is a woman in her fifties or sixties in good health. The CDR3 runs from the conserved cysteine through the conserved F or W. The D gene is left open where the match is weak. Part of the rows lack a size; the others show once, few, many or a class for expanded clones.

v_gene,d_gene,j_gene,abundance,CDR3aa,CDR3nt
TRBV7-6,TRBD1,TRBJ2-4,-,CASSFHPGQGTIAKNIQYF,TGTGCCAGCAGCTTCCATCCGGGACAGGGGACGATAGCCAAAAACATTCAGTACTTC
TRBV11-2,TRBD1,TRBJ2-3,few,CASSWQGASTDTQYF,TGTGCCAGCAGCTGGCAGGGGGCGAGCACAGATACGCAGTATTTT
TRBV2,TRBD2,TRBJ2-7,-,CASSEGNSGRTYEQYF,TGTGCCAGCAGTGAAGGGAATAGCGGGAGGACGTACGAGCAGTACTTC
TRBV7-6,-,TRBJ2-7,-,CASSTGAGSSYEQYF,TGTGCCAGCAGCACGGGCGCCGGAAGCTCCTACGAGCAGTACTTC
TRBV7-9,-,TRBJ1-4,-,CASSLEGGAAEKLFF,TGTGCCAGCAGCTTAGAAGGGGGTGCGGCTGAAAAACTGTTTTTT
TRBV5-1,TRBD1,TRBJ1-6,-,CASSGQDRGRDSPLHF,TGCGCCAGCAGCGGACAGGACAGGGGGCGCGATTCACCCCTCCACTTT
TRBV11-2,-,TRBJ1-2,-,CASSSPVREHGYTF,TGTGCCAGCAGCTCCCCAGTTCGGGAGCATGGCTACACCTTC
TRBV9,-,TRBJ1-6,-,CASSVVDGGTSPLHF,TGTGCCAGCAGCGTAGTGGATGGGGGTACTTCACCCCTCCACTTT
TRBV10-3,-,TRBJ2-1,few,CAISGPQEGAWFMEQFF,TGTGCCATCAGTGGTCCTCAGGAGGGGGCGTGGTTCATGGAGCAGTTCTTC
TRBV9,TRBD1,TRBJ2-4,few,CASSEGQRKGKNIQYF,TGTGCCAGCAGCGAGGGACAGAGAAAGGGCAAGAACATTCAGTACTTC
TRBV12-5,TRBD1,TRBJ2-7,-,CASRRGQFYEQYF,TGTGCCTCTCGCCGGGGACAGTTCTACGAGCAGTACTTC
TRBV5-1,-,TRBJ2-1,-,CASSEASDTEQFF,TGCGCCAGCAGCGAGGCTAGCGATACTGAGCAGTTCTTC
TRBV7-2,-,TRBJ1-6,few,CASSYDDGDSPLHF,TGTGCCAGCAGCTATGACGACGGAGATTCACCCCTCCACTTT
TRBV5-6,TRBD2,TRBJ2-7,few,CASSFWQAGAPYEQYF,TGTGCCAGCAGCTTTTGGCAGGCGGGAGCCCCCTACGAGCAGTACTTC
TRBV5-6,TRBD1,TRBJ2-1,-,CASSLWVGQDFSDEQFF,TGTGCCAGCAGCTTGTGGGTGGGACAGGATTTTAGCGATGAGCAGTTCTTC
TRBV7-6,TRBD2,TRBJ2-1,-,CASSSLRLAGSSYNEQFF,TGTGCCAGCAGCTCCTTAAGACTAGCGGGAAGTTCCTACAATGAGCAGTTCTTC